This T cell receptor (beta chain) was obtained from a study of blood T cell repertoires in COVID-19. Study context: Acute and convalescent COVID-19 specimens originated in the United States, Italy and Spain. Nucleic acid was either cDNA or gDNA, and it came from T cells, B-cell-depleted T cells, or PBMCs.

The table lists this clone with a count of one. CDR3 size: 13 residues. V was clipped by 5 bases and J by 7 bases, with 14 bases between them. Germline CDR1 and CDR2: SGHTA and FQGNSA. Sequenced by immunoSEQ multiplex PCR; TCRdb stores in-frame clones only, minus some. The sample consists of a few hundred thousand clones, 86% of them appearing once. Sequencing was performed on peripheral blood. The receptor comes from a woman aged 45 to 65 with acute or convalescent COVID-19. V is TRBV7-2 and J is TRBJ1-2; weak D call: TRBD1 (5 bases). CDR3 loop: CASSPGRELGYTF. CDR3 coding DNA: TGTGCCAGCAGCCCAGGCAGGGAACTTGGCTACACCTTC. Full variable domain (remainder filled in from reference TRBV7-2 and TRBJ1-2): GAGVSQSPSNKVTEKGKDVELRCDPISGHTALYWYRQSLGQGLEFLIYFQGNSAPDKSGLPSDRFSAERTGGSVSTLTIQRTQQEDSAVYLCASSPGRELGYTFGSGTRLTVV.